This T cell receptor beta chain derives from a study of blood T cell repertoires in COVID-19. Across the whole study: Nucleic acid was either cDNA or gDNA, and it came from T cells, B-cell-depleted T cells, or PBMCs.

This clone has only one observation. The CDR3 covers 12 residues. Under the authors' procedure: Reference gene primer amplification in the assay estimated nucleated cell counts. Assay used: immunoSEQ multiplex PCR; TCRdb lists only in-frame clones, some missing. D and trimming were read from the DNA, whereas the V and J calls and clone size are those reported in that table. The sample lists 150,000 to 200,000 clones, less than 85% occurring once. The sequencing input was peripheral blood. The TCR originated in a man over 45 who had recovered from COVID-19. The chain joins TRBV12-2 to TRBJ1-4; the DNA was not used to check the table's D call, TRBD1. TRBV12-2 is a listed pseudogene. This CDR3 is CASRRGCEKLFF. CDR3 sequence (DNA): TGTGCAAGTCGAAGGGGATGTGAAAAACTGTTTTTT.